This TCR beta chain originates from a study of PD-L1 blockade in urothelial cancer. Study at large: Bladder-origin urothelial cancer in males covered twenty-five of 29 patients.

TCRdb's copy holds only in-frame clones and misses some; the assay was immunoSEQ multiplex PCR. The sample consists of around 62,000 clones, 88% of them appearing once. The time point denotes: peripheral blood 6 weeks after treatment start. Patients had locally advanced or metastatic urothelial carcinoma. A total of 1 to 8 samples per patient were collected pretreatment and on-treatment. The CDR3 spans 14 residues. The chain employs TRBV12-2 and TRBJ2-2; the table's D call, TRBD2, was not checked against the DNA. TRBV12-2 is a pseudogene locus. This clonotype originated in a man between 60 and 75 years old with urothelial cancer. Sample: PBMCs, taken around atezolizumab (anti-PD-L1) treatment. The CDR3 loop reads CASRSRTRSGELFF. The CDR3, as DNA: TGTGCAAGTCGCTCTCGGACTAGGTCCGGGGAGCTGTTTTTT.